One sample yielded the 27 T cell receptor beta chains listed below, sequenced in a study of blood T cell repertoires in COVID-19. This table comes from immunoSEQ multiplex PCR, and its TCRdb copy is limited to in-frame clones, with some not included. The table has hundreds of thousands of clones, 88% seen once; the top ten hold 6.3%. The sample taken for sequencing was peripheral blood. These receptor sequences come from a woman aged 30 to 39 with COVID-19, enrolled during active disease.

The chain is built from TRBV6-5 and TRBJ1-2, with a tentative D call TRBD1 (5 bases). Trimming left V 0 bases short and J 0 bases short, with 11 bases between. Germline CDR1 reads MNHEY; CDR2 reads SVGAGI. The CDR3 sequence is 16 residues long. DNA of the CDR3: TGTGCCAGCAGTTACTCTGGGGCGAAAGCTAACTATGGCTACACCTTC. Translated, it gives CASSYSGAKANYGYTF.

This chain connects TRBV2 to TRBJ2-7; 13 bases match TRBD2. The CDR3 contains 14 residues. CDR1 is SNHLY, CDR2 FYNNEI, per germline. Unmatched junction bases numbered 2, after V lost 3 bases and J lost 6 bases. CDR3 protein: CASSETSGRSEQYF. The DNA for the CDR3 is TGTGCCAGCAGTGAGACTAGCGGGAGGAGCGAGCAGTACTTC.

The V and J genes are TRBV6-5 and TRBJ2-3, with no clear D. This CDR3 has 12 residues. With 6 bases removed from V and 5 bases from J, the gap between germline ends came to 9 bases. Germline CDR1 and CDR2: MNHEY and SVGAGI. As DNA, the CDR3 is TGTGCCAGCAGCGCTTCCAGAGATACGCAGTATTTT. It yields the protein CASSASRDTQYF.

This clone occurred a few times. The chain recombines TRBV28 with TRBJ1-1, with D tentatively TRBD1 (5 bases). The germline V and J ends were trimmed by 5 bases and 1 base, with 14 bases remaining between them. The germline V gene encodes CDR1 MDHEN and CDR2 SYDVKM. The CDR3 has 15 residues. CDR3 sequence (DNA): TGTGCCAGCAGTCCAGTAGGGGATTCGAACACTGAAGCTTTCTTT. It is translated as CASSPVGDSNTEAFF.

This chain joins TRBV2 and TRBJ2-2; possible D gene TRBD1, 5 bases. Trimming stripped 4 bases from V and 1 base from J, with 10 bases between. Germline CDR1 is SNHLY and CDR2 is FYNNEI. The CDR3 is made up of 15 amino acids. DNA of the CDR3: TGTGCCAGCAGTGCAGGGTTCGGGAACACCGGGGAGCTGTTTTTT. As protein: CASSAGFGNTGELFF.

This chain joins TRBV11-3 and TRBJ2-3; 9 nucleotides align to TRBD2. The CDR3 runs 15 residues. CDR1 is SGHNT, CDR2 YENEEA, per germline. V was pared by 6 bases and J by 3 bases, with 7 bases of the junction left unmatched. The CDR3 DNA reads TGTGCCAGCAGTCGAAATGGACTAGCGACAGATACGCAGTATTTT. As protein: CASSRNGLATDTQYF.

In its sample, this clone was seen once. The rearrangement uses TRBV18 and TRBJ1-1; 8 nucleotides match TRBD1. Germline loops: CDR1 KGHSH, CDR2 LQKENI. CDR3 length equals 15 residues. V was pared by 2 bases and J by 2 bases, with 4 bases of the junction left unmatched. DNA for the CDR3: TGTGCCAGCTCACCAACTGGGACAGGAAACACTGAAGCTTTCTTT. It codes for CASSPTGTGNTEAFF.

V usage is TRBV18 and J usage is TRBJ2-1; 8 bases are a match to TRBD2. Unmatched junction bases numbered 11, after V lost 4 bases and J lost 3 bases. CDR3 length equals 17 residues. The V gene's germline CDR1 is KGHSH and CDR2 LQKENI. The CDR3 nucleotides are TGTGCCAGCTCACTTTGGGTAGCGGGAAGAGGCTACAATGAGCAGTTCTTC. It is translated as CASSLWVAGRGYNEQFF.

The rearrangement uses TRBV7-2 and TRBJ2-1, with D possibly matching TRBD2 (6 bases). The CDR3 is 15 residues long. Germline-derived CDR1 and CDR2 are SGHTA and FQGNSA. The V end lost 6 bases, the J end lost 7 bases, and 19 bases lay between the germline ends. CDR3 in amino acids: CASRLPGTGRNEQFF. CDR3 in DNA: TGTGCCAGCAGACTTCCCGGGACTGGACGAAATGAGCAGTTCTTC.

The chain joins TRBV11-2 to TRBJ1-1; 12 bases fit TRBD1. Trimming took 1 base from V and 4 from J; bases not matched to a gene: 10. This CDR3 has 18 amino acids. Germline lookup yields CDR1 SGHAT and CDR2 FQNNGV. The CDR3 sequence is CASSLGGDRGHRSTEAFF. Written as DNA, the CDR3 is TGTGCCAGCAGCTTAGGTGGGGACAGGGGGCATCGAAGCACTGAAGCTTTCTTT.

V gene TRBV29-1 combines with J gene TRBJ2-1, with 11 positions matching TRBD2. The length of the CDR3 is 13 residues. From germline, CDR1 is SQVTM and CDR2 ANQGSEA. V dropped 8 bases and J dropped 9; count of bases not matched to a gene: 9. The CDR3 sequence is CSPRLAGRGEQFF. The DNA for the CDR3 is TGCAGCCCTCGACTAGCGGGGAGGGGTGAGCAGTTCTTC.

This chain uses TRBV19 with TRBJ2-7; perhaps TRBD2 as D (5 bases). Trimming shortened V by 7 bases and J by 1 base, and 17 bases separated the two germline ends. The CDR3 length is 15 residues. Germline loops: CDR1 LNHDA, CDR2 SQIVND (reference sequence). CDR3 coding DNA: TGTGCCAGTAAGCGGAAGAATGGGGATTCCTACGAGCAGTACTTC. It encodes CASKRKNGDSYEQYF.

This rearrangement joins TRBV6-6 to TRBJ2-6; a weak D match, TRBD1 (6 bases). The germline V gene has CDR1 MNHNY and CDR2 SVGAGI (reference sequence). This CDR3 contains 14 residues. The V end was cut by 6 bases, the J end by 12 bases, with 18 bases between. CDR3 residues: CASSPQGPAAVLTF. The DNA of the CDR3 is TGTGCCAGCAGCCCGCAGGGGCCCGCCGCCGTCCTGACTTTC.

This chain links TRBV2 with TRBJ2-7; 7 bases are a match to TRBD1. Germline V gene data show CDR1 as SNHLY and CDR2 as FYNNEI. The CDR3 has 15 amino acids. V dropped 8 bases and J dropped 3; count of bases not matched to a gene: 13. The CDR3 spells CASDVEGAHLYEQYF. CDR3 nucleotides: TGTGCCAGCGACGTTGAGGGGGCGCATCTCTACGAGCAGTACTTC.

The CDR3 sequence is CASRTLPGQGGEKLFF. The DNA of the CDR3 is TGTGCCAGCAGAACTCTGCCGGGACAGGGGGGTGAAAAACTGTTTTTT. The V call is TRBV2, the J call TRBJ1-4; 11 bases are shared with TRBD1. The CDR3 sequence is 16 residues long. The J segment lost 7 bases and the V segment lost 6 bases, leaving 10 bases of the junction unmatched. Germline V gene data show CDR1 as SNHLY and CDR2 as FYNNEI.

In its sample, this clone was seen once. The chain links TRBV11-2 to TRBJ2-7; 8 positions agree with TRBD2. Germline loops: CDR1 SGHAT, CDR2 FQNNGV. V dropped 5 bases and J dropped 3; count of bases not matched to a gene: 12. The CDR3 is 16 residues long. This chain's CDR3 is CASSQGTRGLDYEQYV. CDR3 coding DNA: TGTGCCAGCAGCCAAGGGACTAGGGGGTTGGACTACGAGCAGTACGTC.

The count of this clone is one. The chain employs TRBV4-2 and TRBJ1-2; D call uncertain. CDR1 and CDR2 from the germline V gene are LGHNA and YNFKEQ. This CDR3 spans 16 amino acids. V lost 0 bases and J lost 10, with 21 bases in between. The CDR3 region has the DNA TGTGCCAGCAGCCAAGATAGCCCCACGCCTGAGAGGGTCTACACCTTC. Its translation is CASSQDSPTPERVYTF.

This rearrangement joins TRBV29-1 to TRBJ2-7; the D gene is possibly TRBD2 (5 bases). Per the germline V gene, CDR1 is SQVTM and CDR2 is ANQGSEA. Trimming pared 6 bases from V and 5 bases from J, leaving 20 bases between. The CDR3 loop spans 14 amino acids. The CDR3 region is CSVELTGVGDEQYF. For the CDR3, the DNA is TGCAGCGTCGAGCTGACCGGGGTTGGGGACGAGCAGTACTTC.

The rearrangement uses TRBV7-2 and TRBJ1-3; D is ambiguous. The V end was cut by 3 bases, the J end by 0 bases, with 12 bases between. This CDR3 is 16 amino acids long. Germline assignment: CDR1 SGHTA and CDR2 FQGNSA. CDR3 nucleotides: TGTGCCAGCAGCTTGCGCCCACAGCTCTCTGGAAACACCATATATTTT. Encoded protein: CASSLRPQLSGNTIYF. The full variable domain, completed using reference TRBV7-2 and TRBJ1-3, is GAGVSQSPSNKVTEKGKDVELRCDPISGHTALYWYRQSLGQGLEFLIYFQGNSAPDKSGLPSDRFSAERTGGSVSTLTIQRTQQEDSAVYLCASSLRPQLSGNTIYFGEGSWLTVV.

The chain links TRBV19 to TRBJ2-1, with 8 bases lining up with TRBD1. Germline values: CDR1 LNHDA, CDR2 SQIVND (reference sequence). V lost 9 bases and J lost 6; bases outside the gene matches: 7. This CDR3 has 13 amino acids. The chain's CDR3 is CASDRGWGNEQFF. In nucleotides, the CDR3 is TGTGCCAGCGACAGGGGTTGGGGCAATGAGCAGTTCTTC. The complete variable domain, with remaining parts taken from reference TRBV19 and TRBJ2-1, reads DGGITQSPKYLFRKEGQNVTLSCEQNLNHDAMYWYRQDPGQGLRLIYYSQIVNDFQKGDIAEGYSVSREKKESFPLTVTSAQKNPTAFYLCASDRGWGNEQFFGPGTRLTVL.

The chain employs TRBV7-2 and TRBJ2-1; D perhaps matches TRBD1 (6 bases). This CDR3 contains 13 residues. Trimming shortened V by 7 bases and J by 1 base, and 8 bases separated the two germline ends. Germline lookup yields CDR1 SGHTA and CDR2 FQGNSA. The CDR3 DNA reads as TGTGCCAGCATCCAGGGGTCCTACAATGAGCAGTTCTTC. It specifies CASIQGSYNEQFF. Together with reference TRBV7-2 and TRBJ2-1, the CDR3 gives the full variable domain: GAGVSQSPSNKVTEKGKDVELRCDPISGHTALYWYRQSLGQGLEFLIYFQGNSAPDKSGLPSDRFSAERTGGSVSTLTIQRTQQEDSAVYLCASIQGSYNEQFFGPGTRLTVL.

The chain combines TRBV11-2 with TRBJ1-4; D is possibly TRBD1 (5 bases). With 1 base removed from V and 3 bases from J, the gap between germline ends came to 9 bases. Germline CDR1 and CDR2: SGHAT and FQNNGV. The CDR3 covers 15 residues. CDR3: CASSLVGGSNEKLFF. In nucleotides, the CDR3 is TGTGCCAGCAGCTTAGTCGGGGGTTCTAATGAAAAACTGTTTTTT.

As for this clone: A junction end diverges from the germline sequence, so it may reflect a read error. The chain couples TRBV7-7 to TRBJ2-2; the match to TRBD1 covers 12 bases. The germline V gene has CDR1 SSHAT and CDR2 FNYEAQ (reference sequence). This CDR3 comprises 16 residues. CDR3 sequence: CASSLGTGGNTGELFF. CDR3 coding DNA: TGTGCTAGCAGCCTTGGGACAGGGGGCAACACCGGGGAGCTGTTTTTT.

In DNA, the CDR3 is TGTGCCAGCAGCCAAGGAAGGTTGACTAGCGGGAGCTCCTACGAGCAGTACGTC. Translation: CASSQGRLTSGSSYEQYV. The chain uses TRBV14 and TRBJ2-7; 12 positions agree with TRBD2. This CDR3 comprises 18 residues. Germline V gene lookup returns CDR1 SGHDN and CDR2 FVKESK. V lost 1 base to trimming and J lost 0 bases; unmatched junction nucleotides: 7.

The chain carries TRBV4-3 and TRBJ2-6, with TRBD2 matching over 12 bases. There are 21 residues in the CDR3. Unmatched junction bases numbered 17, after V lost 5 bases and J lost 3 bases. The germline V gene has CDR1 LGHNA and CDR2 YSLEER. The CDR3 sequence: CASSYLTALAGGTSGANVLTF. The DNA for the CDR3 is TGCGCCAGCAGCTATCTAACCGCACTAGCGGGGGGAACAAGTGGGGCCAACGTCCTGACTTTC.

As for this clone: This same CDR3 is encoded by further DNA sequences in the sample. The chain has TRBV5-6 and TRBJ1-2, with TRBD1 matching 9 bases. The CDR3 extends over 14 amino acids. CDR1 and CDR2 (germline): SGHDT, YYEEEE. V was clipped by 5 bases and J by 4 bases; unmatched bases: 6. The CDR3 reads CASSLGTGSYGYTF. The DNA of the CDR3 is TGTGCCAGCAGTCTCGGGACAGGGTCCTATGGCTACACCTTC.

The V gene is TRBV4-3, the J gene TRBJ1-1, with D perhaps matching TRBD1 (5 bases). Per the germline V gene, CDR1 is LGHNA and CDR2 is YSLEER. V was cut by 3 bases and J by 6 bases, with 17 bases left in between. The CDR3 is made up of 15 amino acids. CDR3 DNA sequence: TGCGCCAGCAGCCAGGGAGGGGTTGCGTTCGCTGAAGCTTTCTTT. This codes for CASSQGGVAFAEAFF.